These 5 T cell receptor beta chains originate from one sample sequenced in a study of beta chain features in type 1 diabetes. Sequenced material consisted of expressed TCRB transcripts (all of the isolated RNA was reverse transcribed). Generated by immunoSEQ multiplex PCR, the TCRdb table keeps only in-frame clones and is missing some. The sample shows fewer than 250,000 clones, around 10% of them seen only once. Sequencing was carried out using naive CD4+ T cells from blood. Every receptor here comes from a woman aged 18-30 years in good health.

This clone was picked up a small number of times. V gene TRBV6-1 combines with J gene TRBJ2-3; tentative D call: TRBD1 (6 bases). V shed 0 bases and J shed 0 bases, with 10 bases lying between them. The CDR3 sequence is 16 residues long. The germline gives CDR1 MNHNS, CDR2 SASEGT. The CDR3 spells CASSEAVDRSTDTQYF. The CDR3 region has the DNA TGTGCCAGCAGTGAAGCCGTAGACAGGAGCACAGATACGCAGTATTTT.

This clone was seen a handful of times. The chain combines TRBV5-1 with TRBJ1-1; 8 bases match TRBD1. The length of the CDR3 is 15 residues. Per germline, CDR1 SGHRS and CDR2 YFSETQ. V was clipped by 2 bases and J by 5 bases; unmatched bases: 8. The CDR3 coding sequence is TGCGCCAGCAGCTTTGATACAGGGGGTTGGACTGAAGCTTTCTTT. Protein: CASSFDTGGWTEAFF. The full variable domain, with the rest looked up from reference TRBV5-1 and TRBJ1-1, is KAGVTQTPRYLIKTRGQQVTLSCSPISGHRSVSWYQQTPGQGLQFLFEYFSETQRNKGNFPGRFSGRQFSNSRSEMNVSTLELGDSALYLCASSFDTGGWTEAFFGQGTRLTVV.

This clone was seen more than once but under ten times. V gene TRBV2 combines with J gene TRBJ2-5, with TRBD1 identical over 7 bases. Germline V gene lookup returns CDR1 SNHLY and CDR2 FYNNEI. V dropped 10 bases and J dropped 2; count of bases not matched to a gene: 10. The CDR3 spans 14 residues. This CDR3 is CAMIPSGQQETQYF. Written as DNA, the CDR3 is TGTGCCATGATTCCATCGGGACAGCAAGAGACCCAGTACTTC. The full variable domain, rest sourced from reference TRBV2 and TRBJ2-5, is EPEVTQTPSHQVTQMGQEVILRCVPISNHLYFYWYRQILGQKVEFLVSFYNNEISEKSEIFDDQFSVERPDGSNFTLKIRSTKLEDSAMYFCAMIPSGQQETQYFGPGTRLLVL.

The chain has TRBV30 and TRBJ1-1; D is unresolved. Trimming stripped 1 base from V and 4 bases from J, with 10 bases between. CDR3 size: 13 residues. Germline V gene lookup returns CDR1 GTSNPN and CDR2 SVGIG (reference sequence). CDR3 protein: CAWSGAASTEAFF. Here the CDR3 DNA reads TGTGCCTGGAGTGGAGCGGCCTCCACTGAAGCTTTCTTT.

This chain uses TRBV4-3 with TRBJ2-3; the match to TRBD2 covers 9 bases. Trimming at V came to 8 bases and at J to 3 bases, leaving 6 bases not matched to a gene. The CDR3 is made up of 14 amino acids. CDR1 LGHNA and CDR2 YSLEER come from the germline V gene. The CDR3 protein is CASGGRAKTDTQYF. CDR3 in DNA: TGCGCCAGCGGCGGGAGGGCCAAGACAGATACGCAGTATTTT.